The sequence of this T cell receptor beta chain was determined in a study of radiotherapy plus CTLA-4 blockade in lung cancer. At the level of the study: There were objective responses in 18% of patients, and around 31% had disease control.

The junction had 6 bases not matched to a gene; V was cut back by 7 bases and J by 7 bases. The CDR3 is 13 residues long. CDR1 is MGHDK, CDR2 SYGVNS, per germline. Assay used: immunoSEQ multiplex PCR; TCRdb lists only in-frame clones, some missing. The sample has about 77,000 clones; 70% to 85% are singletons. This receptor was identified in a human donor with non-small cell lung cancer whose response to radiotherapy plus ipilimumab could not be evaluated. The material sequenced was peripheral blood, taken from a patient treated with radiotherapy plus ipilimumab. The rearrangement links TRBV25-1 to TRBJ2-2; 7 bases are a match to TRBD1. CDR3 nucleotide sequence: TGTGCCAGCATTAAGGGGGCGGGCGGGGAGCTGTTTTTT. As protein: CASIKGAGGELFF.